Listed below are T cell receptor beta chains from one sample, sequenced in a study of T cell responses to AZD1222 COVID-19 vaccine. Using immunoSEQ multiplex PCR, the repertoire was profiled, and TCRdb retains in-frame clones only, with some absent. The data contain about 78,000 clones, about nine tenths of them singletons. Sample: peripheral blood, taken on day 0 of AZD1222 vaccination. The receptors were gathered from an adult in good health. The CDR3 runs from the conserved cysteine through the conserved F or W. D genes are given only for firm matches.

TRBJ2-1	-	TRBV2	16	CASSGGYSARTHEQFF
TRBJ1-6	-	TRBV19	15	CASSPDSRRVSPLHF
TRBJ2-7	TRBD1	TRBV5-1	15	CASSLGSGQGSEQYF
TRBJ2-3	-	TRBV28	14	CASSRGERGNTQYF
TRBJ2-3	TRBD1	TRBV3-1/TRBV3-2	15	CASSHLRGRTDTQYF
TRBJ1-1	-	TRBV6-5	11	CASRSGFEAFF
TRBJ1-4	-	TRBV7-9	16	CASSLAKQGSNEKLFF
TRBJ2-5	TRBD2	TRBV2	14	CASSAGLGGVTQYF
TRBJ2-3	TRBD1	TRBV27	15	CASSFYGQGRDTQYF
TRBJ2-1	TRBD1	TRBV9	16	CASSETWTGTYNEQFF
TRBJ1-1	-	TRBV19	15	CASRTFDSPGTEAFF
TRBJ2-2	TRBD1	TRBV10-2	12	CASEQGTGELFF
TRBJ2-2	-	TRBV6-5	13	CASKGWRVGELFF
TRBJ1-2	-	TRBV28	14	CASRPSGDGYGYTF
TRBJ1-2	-	TRBV6-1	14	CASRRASGYDGYTF
TRBJ1-4	-	TRBV11-2	12	CASSSLNEKLFF
TRBJ2-2	TRBD1	TRBV3-1/TRBV3-2	16	CASSSRTGSNTGELFF
TRBJ1-5	TRBD1	TRBV5-6	18	CASSLRAGGSTSNQPQHF
TRBJ1-5	TRBD1	TRBV19	15	CASSMLRGSNQPQHF
TRBJ1-1	TRBD1	TRBV11-3	15	CASSYGQGRYTEAFF